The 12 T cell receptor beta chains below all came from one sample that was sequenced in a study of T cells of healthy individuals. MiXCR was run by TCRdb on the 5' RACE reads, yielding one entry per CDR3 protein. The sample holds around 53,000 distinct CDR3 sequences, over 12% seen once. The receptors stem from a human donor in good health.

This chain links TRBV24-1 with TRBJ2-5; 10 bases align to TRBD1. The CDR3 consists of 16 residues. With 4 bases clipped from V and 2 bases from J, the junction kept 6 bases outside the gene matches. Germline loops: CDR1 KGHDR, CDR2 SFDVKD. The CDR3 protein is CATSDRTGGLQETQYF. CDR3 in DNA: TGTGCCACCAGTGACCGGACAGGGGGTCTACAAGAGACCCAGTACTTC.

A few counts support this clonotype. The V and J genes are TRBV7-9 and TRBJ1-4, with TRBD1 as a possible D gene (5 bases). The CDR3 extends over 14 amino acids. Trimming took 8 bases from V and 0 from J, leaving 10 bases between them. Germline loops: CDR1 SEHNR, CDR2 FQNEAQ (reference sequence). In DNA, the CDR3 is TGTGCCAGCCGGGGACCTGCAACTAATGAAAAACTGTTTTTT. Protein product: CASRGPATNEKLFF.

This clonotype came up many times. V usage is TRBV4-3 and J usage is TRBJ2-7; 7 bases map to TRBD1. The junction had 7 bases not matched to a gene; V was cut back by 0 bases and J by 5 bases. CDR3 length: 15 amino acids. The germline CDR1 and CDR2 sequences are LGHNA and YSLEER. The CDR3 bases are TGCGCCAGCAGCCAAGATATCAGGGGGTACGACGAGCAGTACTTC. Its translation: CASSQDIRGYDEQYF.

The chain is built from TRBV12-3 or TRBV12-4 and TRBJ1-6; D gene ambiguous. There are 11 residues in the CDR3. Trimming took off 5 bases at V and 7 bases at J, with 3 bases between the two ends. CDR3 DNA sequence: TGTGCCAGCAGTGGAAATTCACCCCTCCACTTT. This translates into CASSGNSPLHF.

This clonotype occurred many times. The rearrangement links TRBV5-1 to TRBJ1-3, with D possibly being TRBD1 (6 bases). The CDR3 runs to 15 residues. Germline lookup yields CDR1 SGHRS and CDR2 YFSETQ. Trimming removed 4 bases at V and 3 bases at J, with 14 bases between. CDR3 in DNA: TGCGCCAGCAGCCCCGCAGGGGTAGTTGGAAACACCATATATTTT. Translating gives CASSPAGVVGNTIYF.

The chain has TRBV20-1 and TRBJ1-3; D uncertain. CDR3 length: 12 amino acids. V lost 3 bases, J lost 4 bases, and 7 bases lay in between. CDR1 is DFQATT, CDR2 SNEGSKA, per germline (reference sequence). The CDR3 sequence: CSARAAGNTIYF. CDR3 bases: TGCAGTGCTAGGGCGGCGGGAAACACCATATATTTT.

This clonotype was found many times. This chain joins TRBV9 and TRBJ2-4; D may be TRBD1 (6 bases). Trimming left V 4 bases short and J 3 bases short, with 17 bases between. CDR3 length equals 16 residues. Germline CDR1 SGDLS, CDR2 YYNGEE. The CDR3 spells CASSPYFSRGKNIQYF. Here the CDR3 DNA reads TGTGCCAGCAGCCCCTATTTCTCCAGGGGCAAAAACATTCAGTACTTC.

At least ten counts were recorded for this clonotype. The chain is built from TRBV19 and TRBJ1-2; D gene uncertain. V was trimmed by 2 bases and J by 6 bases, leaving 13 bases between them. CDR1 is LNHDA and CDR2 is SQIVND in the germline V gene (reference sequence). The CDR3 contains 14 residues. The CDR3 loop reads CASSIRPANNGYTF. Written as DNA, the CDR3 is TGTGCCAGTAGTATACGCCCGGCAAATAATGGCTACACCTTC.

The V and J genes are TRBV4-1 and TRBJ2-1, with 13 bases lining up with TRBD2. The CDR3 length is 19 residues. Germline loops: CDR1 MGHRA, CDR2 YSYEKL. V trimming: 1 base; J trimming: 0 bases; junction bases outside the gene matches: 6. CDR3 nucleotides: TGCGCCAGCAGCCAAGGGACTAGCGGGGGCCTGAGCTCCTACAATGAGCAGTTCTTC. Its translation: CASSQGTSGGLSSYNEQFF.

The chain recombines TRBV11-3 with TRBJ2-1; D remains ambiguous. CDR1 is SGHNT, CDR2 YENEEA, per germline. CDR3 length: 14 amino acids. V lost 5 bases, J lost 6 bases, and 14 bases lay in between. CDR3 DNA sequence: TGTGCCAGCAGCCCCTTTGACTCGGCCAATGAGCAGTTCTTC. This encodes CASSPFDSANEQFF.

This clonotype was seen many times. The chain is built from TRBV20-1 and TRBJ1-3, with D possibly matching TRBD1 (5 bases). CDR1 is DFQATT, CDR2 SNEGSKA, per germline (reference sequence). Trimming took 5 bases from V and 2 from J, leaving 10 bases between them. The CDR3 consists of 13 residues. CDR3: CSASLGAGNTIYF. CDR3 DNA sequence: TGCAGTGCTTCTCTGGGGGCTGGAAACACCATATATTTT.

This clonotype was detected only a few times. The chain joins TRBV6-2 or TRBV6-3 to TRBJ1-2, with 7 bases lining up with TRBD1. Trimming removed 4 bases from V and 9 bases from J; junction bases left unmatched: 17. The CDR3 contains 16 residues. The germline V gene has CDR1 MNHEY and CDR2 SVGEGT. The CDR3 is CASSSLTIGQARSYTF. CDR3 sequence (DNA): TGTGCCAGCAGTTCCTTAACGATCGGACAGGCCCGCAGCTACACCTTC.